This TCR beta chain was sequenced in a study of T cells in Graves' hyperthyroidism and ophthalmopathy. Study conclusions and caveats: Ophthalmopathy stood apart from stable hyperthyroidism in a 13 V-J model.

V dropped 0 bases and J dropped 1 base, with 10 bases sitting between them. The CDR3 has 15 amino acids. Germline V CDR1 and CDR2: SGHRS, YFSETQ. About this clonotype itself: Its antigen is not known.

RNA transcripts served as the template for amplifying TCR beta CDR3 regions. During a first-round RT-PCR of the TCR CDR3, the HTBI primer set was used. MiXCR, run by TCRdb on the multiplex PCR reads, gives a single entry per CDR3 protein. The sample yields some 620,000 distinct CDR3 sequences, roughly 17% seen once. These patients, aged 18 to 65, had recently diagnosed hyperthyroidism lasting under 2 months. The TCR comes from a woman in her twenties or thirties with Graves' hyperthyroidism. This chain uses TRBV5-1 with TRBJ2-5; tentative D call: TRBD1 (6 bases). The sequencing sample was made of blood. CDR3 bases: TGCGCCAGCAGCTTGGACTGGACAGCCCAAGAGACCCAGTACTTC. Its translation is CASSLDWTAQETQYF.